The present T cell receptor beta chain was sequenced within a study of blood T cell repertoires in COVID-19 (dated by TCRdb to the early 2020s). Looking at the study overall: The collaborator samples originated in the United States, Italy and Spain and spanned the acute and convalescent phases of COVID-19. Sample metadata almost always included a de-identified subject ID, COVID-19 status, age in years and sex. The repertoires were made available in a free public database intended to serve as a resource for research on the immune response to SARS-CoV-2. Subjects who had been exposed to COVID-19, were actively infected with it, or had recovered from it provided the deeply sampled blood TCRbeta repertoires that made up the dataset. The material from the prospective study consisted of cDNA or gDNA derived from T cells, B-cell-depleted T cells, or PBMCs. Samples were obtained from the ongoing ImmuneRACE study (first 160 participants) and from 1,000 to 1,500 subjects provided by 6 global collaborators. Where HLA class I and class II types were available, the types were taken from metadata supplied by the sample provider, not from assay-based typing.

The immunoSEQ Assay, a bias-controlled multiplex PCR, was used to amplify TCRbeta CDR3 regions from genomic DNA. The authors processed their data as follows. The number of nucleated cells in each sample was estimated by amplification of reference gene primers within the assay. Sequence reads were collapsed and filtered to measure the absolute abundance of every unique TCRbeta CDR3 rearrangement. For each sample, productive Simpson clonality was calculated as the square root of Simpson's diversity index across productive rearrangements. Imported from immuneACCESS, the table was reduced by TCRdb to in-frame sequences with V and J called. These copies leave out some clones; in studies compared against another copy, an unresolved V gene accounts for under half, and the cause of the remainder is not known. The V and J calls and clone size come from that table; D and trimming were worked out from the DNA. This sample gives more than 120,000 clones in total; about nine tenths of them show up just once. Of the sample, under 2% falls within the top ten clones.

Broad study findings and their caveats: Clinical and demographic metadata were provided uncurated, with the amount varying by source and participant.

On this clone: It has no known antigen specificity. There are no base qualities to consult, and no much larger clone falls within one base.

CDR1 SGDLS and CDR2 YYNGEE are derived from the germline V gene. V was cut back by 4 bases and J by 0 bases, leaving a gap of 9 bases between them. Including the terminal cysteine and phenylalanine, the CDR3 comprises 14 residues. This entry keeps only the CDR3 DNA: 42 bases, framed from base 1. Collaborating institutions collected whole blood in K2EDTA tubes following their own protocols. For TCRbeta analysis, collaborator samples were shipped as frozen whole blood, as isolated PBMCs, or as DNA extracted from either sample type. This sequence was found in a human donor in a cohort sampled during active COVID-19. Sequenced input: peripheral blood. The rearrangement joined TRBV9 to TRBJ2-3, with the identity of the D gene unclear. This receptor has the CDR3 CASSLQISTDTQYF. In nucleotides, the sequence is TGTGCCAGCAGCCTACAGATTAGCACAGATACGCAGTATTTT.